This TCR beta chain derives from a study of glioma-infiltrating T cells. This clonotype was seen only a few times. Using RNA template, CDR3s of TCR alpha and beta were amplified with iRepertoire arm-PCR. TCRdb recomputed calls from the multiplex PCR reads with MiXCR, one row per CDR3 protein. The data contain 400,000 or so distinct CDR3 sequences, about 40% of them seen just once; the ten biggest clones take up about 11%. Sample: glioma tissue, nonneoplastic brain tissue, or PBMCs (not recorded which). The clonotype originates from a human donor with low-grade glioma or glioblastoma, undergoing nonglioma brain surgery, or in good health (not recorded which).

CDR3 DNA sequence: TGTGCCAGCAGCCAGGAGCCAGGGGGCTACACTGAAGCTTTCTTT. It is translated as CASSQEPGGYTEAFF. The chain is built from TRBV14 and TRBJ1-1; 8 bases fit TRBD1. The CDR3 extends over 15 amino acids. V trimming: 3 bases; J trimming: 3 bases; junction bases outside the gene matches: 6. The V gene's germline CDR1 is SGHDN and CDR2 FVKESK.